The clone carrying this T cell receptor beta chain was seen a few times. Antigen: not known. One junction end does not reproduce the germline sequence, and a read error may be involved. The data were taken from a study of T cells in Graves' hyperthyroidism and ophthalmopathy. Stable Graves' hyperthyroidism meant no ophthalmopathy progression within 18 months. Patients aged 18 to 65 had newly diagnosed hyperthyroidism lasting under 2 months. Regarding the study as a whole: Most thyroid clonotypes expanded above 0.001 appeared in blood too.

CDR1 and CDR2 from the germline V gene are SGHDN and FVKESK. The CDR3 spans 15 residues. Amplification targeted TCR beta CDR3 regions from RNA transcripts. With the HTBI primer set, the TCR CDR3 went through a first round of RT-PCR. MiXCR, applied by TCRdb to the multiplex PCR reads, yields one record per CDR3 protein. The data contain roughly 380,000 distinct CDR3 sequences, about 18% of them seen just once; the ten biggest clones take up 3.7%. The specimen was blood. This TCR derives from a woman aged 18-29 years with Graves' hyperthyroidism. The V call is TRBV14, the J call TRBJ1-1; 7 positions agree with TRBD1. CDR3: CASSQGDSMNTEALF. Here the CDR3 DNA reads TGTGCCAGCAGCCAGGGGGACAGTATGAACACTGAAGCTCTCTTT.